A selection of T cell receptor beta chains follows, all from one sample in a study of cytomegalovirus exposure and HLA in healthy donors. Clones were sequenced by immunoSEQ multiplex PCR, and TCRdb holds only the in-frame ones, with some missing. The table has 130,000 to 150,000 clones, 64% seen once. The sample taken for sequencing was PBMCs. These receptors all come from a woman in her twenties or thirties in good health and CMV-seropositive. Each CDR3 is given with its conserved first and last residue.

V gene	J gene	CDR3 protein
TRBV13	TRBJ1-2	CASSPLSRGGAQGYTF
TRBV5-1	TRBJ2-1	CASSVLPITDYNEQFF
TRBV2	TRBJ2-7	CASSQTSGSFYEQYF
TRBV13	TRBJ2-5	CASRDRAGETQYF
TRBV5-1	TRBJ2-2	CASSPGGARETGELFF
TRBV2	TRBJ1-3	CASSEVRGNTIYF
TRBV5-1	TRBJ2-1	CASSLSGLAASSYNEQFF
TRBV28	TRBJ1-2	CASKRGNGYTF
TRBV28	TRBJ2-2	CASSSPNTGELFF
TRBV13	TRBJ2-7	CASSQRQGTYEQYF
TRBV6-1	TRBJ1-4	CASSEGEEGKLFF
TRBV5-4	TRBJ2-5	CASSLVQGQGETQYF
TRBV21-1	TRBJ1-2	CASSHPGTDYGYTF
TRBV2	TRBJ2-5	CASSLALETQYF
TRBV5-1	TRBJ1-1	CASSLVSRQQLNTEAFF
TRBV6-5	TRBJ2-7	CASSWSTAGSYYEQYF
TRBV6-5	TRBJ2-3	CASSRFPTQYF
TRBV13	TRBJ2-2	CASSSESGVNTGELFF
TRBV27	TRBJ2-2	CASSLAPGQGLWTGELFF
TRBV2	TRBJ2-7	CASRRLGTGSYEQYF
TRBV25-1	TRBJ2-1	CASTGTDSYNEQFF
TRBV7-9	TRBJ1-3	CASSLGQGGGNTIYF
TRBV5-5	TRBJ1-5	CASSHQGQGWHF
TRBV7-9	TRBJ2-3	CASSVLAGVDTQYF
TRBV19	TRBJ1-2	CASTGVNYGYTF
TRBV19	TRBJ2-1	CASSRWAGSLYNEQFF
TRBV7-3	TRBJ2-3	CASSPGRTSTDTQYF
TRBV2	TRBJ2-7	CASSEDRVFYEQYF
TRBV10-3	TRBJ1-1	CAISESGQGTTEAFF
TRBV7-9	TRBJ1-1	CASSLAQGETEAFF
TRBV20-1	TRBJ1-1	CSARSAEAFF
TRBV10-3	TRBJ2-7	CAISESPGQGTYEQYF
TRBV6-6	TRBJ1-1	CASSYDRISMNTEAFF
TRBV11-3	TRBJ2-7	CASSARQGSYEQYF
TRBV28	TRBJ1-6	CASSPLDSWNSPLHF
TRBV6-4	TRBJ2-3	CASSVVAGGTDTQYF
TRBV4-1	TRBJ2-1	CASSQRAGGASGNEQFF
TRBV14	TRBJ2-7	CASSPFQGLALYEQYF
TRBV7-9	TRBJ2-3	CASSSYLSGGPDTQYF
TRBV7-9	TRBJ1-1	CASSQFPGLRNTEAFF
TRBV6-1	TRBJ1-1	CASSATGGMGEAFF
TRBV10-3	TRBJ2-2	CAITPGNTGELFF
TRBV5-4	TRBJ2-7	CASSLRLAGGNSYEQYF
TRBV7-8	TRBJ2-1	CASSEGQGSYNEQFF
TRBV7-6	TRBJ1-3	CASSLVADTIYF
TRBV4-1	TRBJ1-4	CASSHLQGARTEKLFF
TRBV27	TRBJ1-3	CASGPGGNTIYF
TRBV5-4	TRBJ2-3	CASSQDREDTQYF
TRBV2	TRBJ1-5	CASRADSNQPQHF
TRBV30	TRBJ1-2	CAWEPREYYGYTF
TRBV2	TRBJ2-1	CASSTEGGDNEQFF
TRBV2	TRBJ2-2	CASTVANTGELFF
TRBV5-6	TRBJ2-7	CASNRAYEQYF
TRBV6-1	TRBJ1-4	CASSAEGPPEKLFF
TRBV5-1	TRBJ1-4	CASSLLGTGAGEKLFF
TRBV6-6	TRBJ1-2	CASSYLSGGGYTF
TRBV10-3	TRBJ2-7	CASGGSYEQYF
TRBV27	TRBJ1-5	CASSRTGGLDQPQHF
TRBV11-2	TRBJ1-1	CASSTGYRTGGISNTEAFF
TRBV10-3	TRBJ2-1	CAISEEASGNNEQFF